The 29 T cell receptor beta chains below come from one sample, sequenced in a study of human T cells and chemical hapten exposure. Documented time point: pre-sensitization, week 0. Specified treatment: therapeutic diphenylcyclopropenone sensitization with weekly scalp DPC. In TCRdb, the RACE reads were re-called with MiXCR into one record per CDR3 protein. This table has about 110,000 distinct CDR3 sequences, less than 15% appearing once. The sequenced sample was whole blood, obtained in connection with sensitization to the hapten diphenylcyclopropenone (DPC). Source of these receptors: a woman aged 45-65 years with alopecia areata. Some clones in this sample may be carry-over from other donors' samples.

This clonotype appeared a few times. V gene TRBV6-5 combines with J gene TRBJ1-1; TRBD1 might be the D (5 bases). This CDR3 region has 14 residues. The germline V and J ends were trimmed by 5 bases and 4 bases, with 14 bases remaining between them. Germline V CDR1 and CDR2: MNHEY, SVGAGI. The CDR3 reads CASSPRDGTTEAFF. The CDR3 DNA reads TGTGCCAGCAGTCCCCGGGACGGGACCACTGAAGCTTTCTTT.

The table lists this clonotype with many counts. This chain joins TRBV28 and TRBJ2-2; D assignment may be TRBD1 or TRBD2 (5 bases each). Germline CDR1 reads MDHEN; CDR2 reads SYDVKM. The CDR3 totals 16 residues. Trimming cost V 5 bases and J 2 bases, with 15 bases left between them. CDR3 protein: CASSVMRGPNTGELFF. The CDR3 region has the DNA TGTGCCAGCAGTGTGATGAGGGGACCTAACACCGGGGAGCTGTTTTTT.

This clonotype was found many times. V is TRBV15 and J is TRBJ1-6; D perhaps matches TRBD1 (6 bases). The germline V gene has CDR1 LNHNV and CDR2 YYDKDF (reference sequence). The CDR3 totals 16 residues. V was trimmed by 4 bases and J by 6 bases, leaving 16 bases between them. The CDR3, as DNA: TGTGCCACCAGCACGACACCAGGGGCAGCTAATTCACCCCTCCACTTT. It codes for CATSTTPGAANSPLHF.

J is TRBJ1-2 and V is TRBV10-2, with unresolved D. The CDR3 sequence is 13 residues long. CDR1 WSHSY and CDR2 SAAADI come from the germline V gene. V was pared by 0 bases and J by 5 bases, with 7 bases between. CDR3 DNA: TGCGCCAGCAGTGAGTCTACGCGGTATGGCTACACCTTC. This translates into CASSESTRYGYTF.

V and J are TRBV29-1 and TRBJ2-7; 11 nucleotides align to TRBD1. CDR1 is SQVTM and CDR2 is ANQGSEA in the germline V gene. The CDR3 covers 15 residues. The J segment lost 4 bases and the V segment lost 2 bases, leaving 7 bases of the junction unmatched. The CDR3 DNA sequence: TGCAGCGTTGAACTAGGGACAGGGGGTGGGTACGAGCAGTACTTC. Residues: CSVELGTGGGYEQYF.

This chain connects TRBV29-1 to TRBJ1-2; D not certain. Trimming took off 5 bases at V and 1 base at J, with 11 bases between the two ends. The germline V gene encodes CDR1 SQVTM and CDR2 ANQGSEA. The CDR3 spans 13 residues. The CDR3 protein is CSVRVSVNYGYTF. The CDR3 DNA reads TGCAGCGTTAGGGTCTCGGTTAACTATGGCTACACCTTC. The entire variable domain, with the rest obtained from reference TRBV29-1 and TRBJ1-2, is as follows: SAVISQKPSRDICQRGTSLTIQCQVDSQVTMMFWYRQQPGQSLTLIATANQGSEATYESGFVIDKFPISRPNLTFSTLTVSNMSPEDSSIYLCSVRVSVNYGYTFGSGTRLTVV.

This clonotype was detected a few times. The CDR3 nucleotides are TGTGCCAGCAGCGACATTTCCGGGGTCCACGAGCAGTACTTC. It codes for CASSDISGVHEQYF. The chain carries TRBV7-9 and TRBJ2-7, with D maybe TRBD2 (5 bases). Trimming left V 5 bases short and J 5 bases short, with 16 bases between. The CDR3 consists of 14 residues. CDR1 SEHNR and CDR2 FQNEAQ come from the germline V gene (reference sequence).

This clonotype was recorded at least ten times. The J gene is TRBJ2-1, the V gene TRBV15, with D perhaps matching TRBD2 (6 bases). The CDR3 has 15 amino acids. Per germline, CDR1 LNHNV and CDR2 YYDKDF (reference sequence). V gave up 5 bases and J gave up 7 bases, with 18 bases separating them. CDR3 amino acids: CATSPGGLAGNEQFF. DNA of the CDR3: TGTGCCACCAGCCCAGGAGGGCTAGCCGGAAATGAGCAGTTCTTC.

In DNA form, the CDR3 reads TGTGCCAGCATGCTAGGGGACGAGCAGTACTTC. Translation gives CASMLGDEQYF. V gene TRBV2 combines with J gene TRBJ2-7, with D possibly being TRBD1 (5 bases). Looked up from germline, CDR1 is SNHLY and CDR2 is FYNNEI. V was pared by 7 bases and J by 5 bases, with 9 bases between. The CDR3 spans 11 residues. Supplemented by reference TRBV2 and TRBJ2-7, the full variable domain reads EPEVTQTPSHQVTQMGQEVILRCVPISNHLYFYWYRQILGQKVEFLVSFYNNEISEKSEIFDDQFSVERPDGSNFTLKIRSTKLEDSAMYFCASMLGDEQYFGPGTRLTVT.

The genes are TRBV7-7 and TRBJ2-4; 7 nucleotides align to TRBD2. Germline loops: CDR1 SSHAT, CDR2 FNYEAQ (reference sequence). CDR3 length: 19 residues. The ends lost 3 bases at V and 6 bases at J; junction bases unmatched: 20. CDR3 loop: CASSFETPGLKMGRNIQYF. CDR3 in DNA: TGTGCCAGCAGCTTCGAAACCCCGGGACTAAAAATGGGTCGAAACATTCAGTACTTC.

In its sample, this clonotype was seen a few times. The V gene is TRBV27, the J gene TRBJ2-7; D uncertain. From germline, CDR1 is MNHEY and CDR2 SMNVEV (reference sequence). This CDR3 is 15 amino acids long. V lost 0 bases to trimming and J lost 0 bases, with 9 bases between them. The CDR3: CASSLSGPNSYEQYF. In DNA, the CDR3 is TGTGCCAGCAGTTTATCGGGTCCTAACTCCTACGAGCAGTACTTC.

The chain couples TRBV6-2 or TRBV6-3 to TRBJ2-6; D is uncertain. In germline, CDR1 is MNHEY, CDR2 SVGEGT. CDR3 length equals 14 residues. V lost 6 bases and J lost 2, with 8 bases in between. The CDR3 nucleotides read TGTGCCAGCAGAATGTCCGCTGGGGCCAACGTCCTGACTTTC. Amino acids: CASRMSAGANVLTF.

The gene calls are TRBV29-1 and TRBJ1-5; D is uncertain. Germline CDR1 SQVTM, CDR2 ANQGSEA. This CDR3 has 14 residues. Trimming took off 0 bases at V and 1 base at J, with 7 bases between the two ends. CDR3 sequence reads: CSVEEGGSNQPQHF. In DNA form, the CDR3 reads TGCAGCGTTGAAGAAGGAGGAAGCAATCAGCCCCAGCATTTT.

The sample holds a few counts of this clonotype. The CDR3 DNA follows: TGTGCCAGCAGCCTCGCGGGGGTTCAAGAGACCCAGTACTTC. Residues: CASSLAGVQETQYF. V usage is TRBV28 and J usage is TRBJ2-5, with TRBD2 identical over 7 bases. The junction had 6 bases not matched to a gene; V was cut back by 6 bases and J by 2 bases. This CDR3 contains 14 residues. The germline gives CDR1 MDHEN, CDR2 SYDVKM.

This clonotype was seen a handful of times. The chain combines TRBV27 with TRBJ2-3; tentatively, D is TRBD1 (5 bases). V was clipped by 5 bases and J by 0 bases, with 12 bases between them. The CDR3 totals 15 residues. Germline V CDR1 and CDR2: MNHEY, SMNVEV (reference sequence). CDR3: CASSPWTLSTDTQYF. CDR3 nucleotides: TGTGCCAGCAGTCCATGGACACTTAGCACAGATACGCAGTATTTT.

This clonotype was recorded at least ten times. V gene TRBV29-1 combines with J gene TRBJ2-1, with 7 bases identical to TRBD1. The J segment lost 5 bases and the V segment lost 6 bases, leaving 7 bases of the junction unmatched. Germline V gene lookup returns CDR1 SQVTM and CDR2 ANQGSEA. The CDR3 covers 13 residues. The CDR3 DNA reads TGCAGCGTCGACAGGGAGACGGACAATGAGCAGTTCTTC. It codes for CSVDRETDNEQFF.

The chain joins TRBV6-6 to TRBJ1-2, with D perhaps matching TRBD1 (6 bases). The CDR3 consists of 12 residues. Germline CDR1 is MNHNY and CDR2 is SVGAGI (reference sequence). Trimming took off 10 bases at V and 3 bases at J, with 12 bases between the two ends. The CDR3 spells CATRDIHYGYTF. Written as DNA, the CDR3 is TGTGCCACCCGGGACATCCACTATGGCTACACCTTC.

This clonotype appeared a few times. In nucleotides, the CDR3 is TGCAGTGCTGCATACCCGGGACATCAAACTAGCACAGATACGCAGTATTTT. Protein: CSAAYPGHQTSTDTQYF. V is TRBV20-1 and J is TRBJ2-3, with a weak D call TRBD1 (6 bases). The germline V gene encodes CDR1 DFQATT and CDR2 SNEGSKA (reference sequence). The CDR3 sequence is 17 residues long. V lost 5 bases, J lost 0 bases, and 21 bases lay in between.

The chain uses TRBV5-1 and TRBJ1-1, with 7 nucleotides matching TRBD1. The CDR3 has 13 amino acids. Germline CDR1 reads SGHRS; CDR2 reads YFSETQ. The junction had 12 bases not matched to a gene; V was cut back by 4 bases and J by 12 bases. The CDR3 here is CASSIDRAGSSFF. CDR3 DNA: TGCGCCAGCAGCATCGACAGGGCCGGGTCATCTTTCTTT.

The genes are TRBV7-2 and TRBJ2-4; D is perhaps TRBD1 (5 bases). The CDR3 spans 14 residues. With 1 base removed from V and 6 bases from J, the gap between germline ends came to 10 bases. The germline V gene has CDR1 SGHTA and CDR2 FQGNSA. The CDR3 DNA reads as TGTGCCAGCAGCTTAGTTCAGGGATCAAACATTCAGTACTTC. Protein sequence: CASSLVQGSNIQYF.

This clonotype came up many times. The genes are TRBV12-3 or TRBV12-4 and TRBJ1-1; D is undetermined. The CDR3 loop spans 13 amino acids. Deletions cut 3 bases from V and 5 bases from J, with 10 bases between. The CDR3 protein is CASSFTLETEAFF. CDR3 sequence (DNA): TGTGCCAGCAGTTTTACGTTGGAAACTGAAGCTTTCTTT.

This clonotype came up a few times. This chain links TRBV4-3 with TRBJ2-7; 8 bases fit TRBD1. CDR3 length equals 14 residues. In germline, CDR1 is LGHNA, CDR2 YSLEER. J was trimmed by 5 bases and V by 4 bases; bases with no gene match: 7. The CDR3 sequence: CASSPGQAVNEQYF. CDR3 nucleotide sequence: TGCGCCAGCAGCCCGGGACAGGCCGTGAACGAGCAGTACTTC.

This clonotype has just a few counts. The J gene is TRBJ2-1, the V gene TRBV7-2, with 12 bases matching TRBD2. The CDR3 covers 15 residues. Germline CDR1 and CDR2: SGHTA and FQGNSA. Unmatched junction bases numbered 5, after V lost 2 bases and J lost 9 bases. The CDR3 region is CASSLLAGGQVEQFF. In DNA form, the CDR3 reads TGTGCCAGCAGCTTACTAGCGGGGGGGCAGGTTGAGCAGTTCTTC. Combining the CDR3 with reference TRBV7-2 and TRBJ2-1 gives the whole variable domain GAGVSQSPSNKVTEKGKDVELRCDPISGHTALYWYRQSLGQGLEFLIYFQGNSAPDKSGLPSDRFSAERTGGSVSTLTIQRTQQEDSAVYLCASSLLAGGQVEQFFGPGTRLTVL.

This clonotype was counted ten times or more. The genes are TRBV12-3 or TRBV12-4 and TRBJ2-1; D gene uncertain. The CDR3 runs 11 residues. Trimming cost V 4 bases and J 9 bases, with 7 bases left between them. The CDR3 spells CASSSGSEQFF. The CDR3 DNA follows: TGTGCCAGCAGTTCGGGCAGTGAGCAGTTCTTC.

The chain employs TRBV4-3 and TRBJ2-7; 11 nucleotides line up with TRBD2. With V trimmed by 5 bases and J by 2 bases, 5 bases remained unmatched. Germline CDR1 is LGHNA and CDR2 is YSLEER. The CDR3 totals 15 residues. CDR3 DNA sequence: TGCGCCAGCAGCTCCCGGACTAGCGGGCCCTACGAGCAGTACTTC. The encoded protein is CASSSRTSGPYEQYF.

The chain recombines TRBV11-2 with TRBJ2-6, with 7 bases lining up with TRBD1. Per the germline V gene, CDR1 is SGHAT and CDR2 is FQNNGV. V shed 4 bases, J shed 1 base, and the junction held 4 bases outside the gene matches. The CDR3 covers 16 residues. CDR3: CASSWTGQSGANVLTF. CDR3 nucleotide sequence: TGTGCCAGCAGCTGGACAGGCCAATCTGGGGCCAACGTCCTGACTTTC.

This clonotype has only a few counts. V gene TRBV5-1 combines with J gene TRBJ2-7; D gene unclear. CDR1 is SGHRS and CDR2 is YFSETQ in the germline V gene. Trimming took off 0 bases at V and 7 bases at J, with 17 bases between the two ends. This CDR3 has 15 residues. The CDR3 region has the DNA TGCGCCAGCAGCTTGGCTGGTGGAGAACCACGGGAGCAGTACTTC. Translation gives CASSLAGGEPREQYF.

The gene calls are TRBV6-6 and TRBJ2-7, with D unresolved. The germline V gene encodes CDR1 MNHNY and CDR2 SVGAGI (reference sequence). V gave up 0 bases and J gave up 2 bases, with 14 bases separating them. This CDR3 contains 16 residues. DNA of the CDR3: TGTGCCAGCAGTTACTCGCCCGGGCGCCAGACCTACGAGCAGTACTTC. Translation gives CASSYSPGRQTYEQYF.

This clonotype was counted a few times. This chain uses TRBV9 with TRBJ1-3; 7 bases agree with TRBD1. V lost 6 bases, J lost 0 bases, and 6 bases stayed unmatched. The CDR3 covers 15 residues. Germline CDR1 SGDLS, CDR2 YYNGEE. CDR3 in DNA: TGTGCCAGCACCCGGGGACAGTCCTCTGGAAACACCATATATTTT. It translates to CASTRGQSSGNTIYF.